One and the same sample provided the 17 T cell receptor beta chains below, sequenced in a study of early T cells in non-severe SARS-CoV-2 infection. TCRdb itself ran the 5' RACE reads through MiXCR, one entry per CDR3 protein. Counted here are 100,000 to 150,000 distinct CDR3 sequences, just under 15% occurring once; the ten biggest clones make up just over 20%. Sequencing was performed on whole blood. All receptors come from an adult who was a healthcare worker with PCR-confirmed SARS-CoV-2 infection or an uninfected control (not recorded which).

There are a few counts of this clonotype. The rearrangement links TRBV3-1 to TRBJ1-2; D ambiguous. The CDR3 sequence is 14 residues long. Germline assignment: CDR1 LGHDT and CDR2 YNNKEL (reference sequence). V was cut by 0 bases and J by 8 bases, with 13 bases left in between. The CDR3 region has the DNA TGTGCCAGCAGCCAAGATAGAGGGCGAGGAGGCTACACCTTC. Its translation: CASSQDRGRGGYTF.

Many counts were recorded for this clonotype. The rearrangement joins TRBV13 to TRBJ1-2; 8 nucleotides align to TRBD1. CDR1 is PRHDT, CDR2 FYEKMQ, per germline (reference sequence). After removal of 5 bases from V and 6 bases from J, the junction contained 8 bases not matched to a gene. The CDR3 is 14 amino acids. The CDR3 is CASSKQGVKDGYTF. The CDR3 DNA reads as TGTGCCAGCAGCAAACAGGGGGTCAAAGATGGCTACACCTTC. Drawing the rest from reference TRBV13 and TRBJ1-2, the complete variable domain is AAGVIQSPRHLIKEKRETATLKCYPIPRHDTVYWYQQGPGQDPQFLISFYEKMQSDKGSIPDRFSAQQFSDYHSELNMSSLELGDSALYFCASSKQGVKDGYTFGSGTRLTVV.

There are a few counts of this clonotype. CDR3 in amino acids: CASPGGRYNEQFF. CDR3 bases: TGTGCCAGCCCGGGGGGACGCTACAATGAGCAGTTCTTC. V gene TRBV25-1 combines with J gene TRBJ2-1, with 7 bases lining up with TRBD2. CDR1 and CDR2 from the germline V gene are MGHDK and SYGVNS. The CDR3 has 13 amino acids. V dropped 8 bases and J dropped 3; count of bases not matched to a gene: 4.

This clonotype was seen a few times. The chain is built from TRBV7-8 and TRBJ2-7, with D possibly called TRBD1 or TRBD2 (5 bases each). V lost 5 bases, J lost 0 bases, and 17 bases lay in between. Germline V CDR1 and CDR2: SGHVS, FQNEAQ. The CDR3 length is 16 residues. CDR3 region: CASSLNAGTNSYEQYF. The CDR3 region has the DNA TGTGCCAGCAGCCTTAATGCAGGGACCAACTCCTACGAGCAGTACTTC.

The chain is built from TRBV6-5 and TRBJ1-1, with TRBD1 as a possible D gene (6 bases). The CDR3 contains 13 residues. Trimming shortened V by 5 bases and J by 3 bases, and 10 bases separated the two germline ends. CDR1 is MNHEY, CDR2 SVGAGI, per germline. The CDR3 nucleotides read TGTGCCAGCAGTGCAACAGGGTACACTGAAGCTTTCTTT. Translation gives CASSATGYTEAFF.

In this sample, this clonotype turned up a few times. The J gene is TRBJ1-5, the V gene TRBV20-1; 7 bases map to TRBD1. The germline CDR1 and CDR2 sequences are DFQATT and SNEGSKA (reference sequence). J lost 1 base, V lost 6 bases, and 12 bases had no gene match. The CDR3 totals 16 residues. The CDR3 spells CSAKLRGRRSNQPQHF. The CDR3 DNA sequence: TGCAGTGCGAAGTTAAGGGGGCGGAGGAGCAATCAGCCCCAGCATTTT.

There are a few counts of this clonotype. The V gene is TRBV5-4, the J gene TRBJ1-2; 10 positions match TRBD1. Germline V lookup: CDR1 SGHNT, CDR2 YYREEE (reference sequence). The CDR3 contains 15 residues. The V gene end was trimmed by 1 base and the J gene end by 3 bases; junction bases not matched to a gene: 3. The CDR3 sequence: CASSLYGQGDYGYTF. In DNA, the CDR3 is TGTGCCAGCAGCTTGTACGGACAGGGGGACTATGGCTACACCTTC. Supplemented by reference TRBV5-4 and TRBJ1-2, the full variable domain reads ETGVTQSPTHLIKTRGQQVTLRCSSQSGHNTVSWYQQALGQGPQFIFQYYREEENGRGNFPPRFSGLQFPNYSSELNVNALELDDSALYLCASSLYGQGDYGYTFGSGTRLTVV.

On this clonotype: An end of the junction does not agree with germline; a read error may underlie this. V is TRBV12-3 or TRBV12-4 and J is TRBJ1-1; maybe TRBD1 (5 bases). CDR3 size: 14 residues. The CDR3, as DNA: TGTGCCAGCAGTCACCAGGGAGCACGGACTGAAGCCTTCTTT. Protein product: CASSHQGARTEAFF.

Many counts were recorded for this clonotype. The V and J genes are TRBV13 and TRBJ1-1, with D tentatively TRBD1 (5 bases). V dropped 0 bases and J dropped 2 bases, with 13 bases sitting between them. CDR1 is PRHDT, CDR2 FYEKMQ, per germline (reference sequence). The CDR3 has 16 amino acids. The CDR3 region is CASSLGSGGRNTEAFF. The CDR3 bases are TGTGCCAGCAGCTTAGGGTCCGGGGGTAGAAACACTGAAGCTTTCTTT.

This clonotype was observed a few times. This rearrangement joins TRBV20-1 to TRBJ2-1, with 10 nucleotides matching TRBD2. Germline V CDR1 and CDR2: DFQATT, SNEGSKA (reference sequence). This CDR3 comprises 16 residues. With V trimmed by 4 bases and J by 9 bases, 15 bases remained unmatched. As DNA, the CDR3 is TGCAGTGCTATGGCATTTAGCGGGGGGCCTCAGGGTGAGCAGTTCTTC. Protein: CSAMAFSGGPQGEQFF.

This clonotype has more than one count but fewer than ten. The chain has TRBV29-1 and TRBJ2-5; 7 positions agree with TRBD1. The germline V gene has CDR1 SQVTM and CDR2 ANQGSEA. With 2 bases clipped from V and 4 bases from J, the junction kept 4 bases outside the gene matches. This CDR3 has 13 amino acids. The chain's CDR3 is CSVEQGEGETQYF. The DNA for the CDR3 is TGCAGCGTTGAACAGGGGGAAGGAGAGACCCAGTACTTC. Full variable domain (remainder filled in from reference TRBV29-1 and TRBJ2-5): SAVISQKPSRDICQRGTSLTIQCQVDSQVTMMFWYRQQPGQSLTLIATANQGSEATYESGFVIDKFPISRPNLTFSTLTVSNMSPEDSSIYLCSVEQGEGETQYFGPGTRLLVL.

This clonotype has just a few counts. The DNA of the CDR3 is TGCGCCAGCAGCTTGGGGACAGGCGGAGACCTAAACACTGAAGCTTTCTTT. Translation gives CASSLGTGGDLNTEAFF. The chain links TRBV5-1 to TRBJ1-1, with 7 nucleotides matching TRBD1. This CDR3 spans 17 amino acids. Per the germline V gene, CDR1 is SGHRS and CDR2 is YFSETQ. The junction had 10 bases not matched to a gene; V was cut back by 0 bases and J by 2 bases.

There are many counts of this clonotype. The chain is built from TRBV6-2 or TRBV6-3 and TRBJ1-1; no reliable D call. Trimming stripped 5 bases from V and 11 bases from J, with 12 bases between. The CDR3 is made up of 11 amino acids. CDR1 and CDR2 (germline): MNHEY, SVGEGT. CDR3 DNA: TGTGCCAGCAGTCGCGGGCCGCGGGCTTTCTTT. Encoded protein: CASSRGPRAFF.

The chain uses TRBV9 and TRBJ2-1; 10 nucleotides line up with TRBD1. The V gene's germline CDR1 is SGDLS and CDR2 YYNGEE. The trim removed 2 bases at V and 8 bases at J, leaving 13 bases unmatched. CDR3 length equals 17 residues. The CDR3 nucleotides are TGTGCCAGCAGCGTGGGCCCAGGGACAGGGGACGGCGATGAGCAGTTCTTC. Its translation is CASSVGPGTGDGDEQFF.

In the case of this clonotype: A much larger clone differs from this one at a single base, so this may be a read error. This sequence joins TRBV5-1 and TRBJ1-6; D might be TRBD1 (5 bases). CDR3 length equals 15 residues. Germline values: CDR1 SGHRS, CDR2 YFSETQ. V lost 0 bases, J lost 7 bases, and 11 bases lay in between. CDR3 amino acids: CASSLGGARNSPLHF. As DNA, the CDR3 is TGCGCCAGCAGCTTGGGGGGCGCAAGGAATTCACCCCTCCACTTT.

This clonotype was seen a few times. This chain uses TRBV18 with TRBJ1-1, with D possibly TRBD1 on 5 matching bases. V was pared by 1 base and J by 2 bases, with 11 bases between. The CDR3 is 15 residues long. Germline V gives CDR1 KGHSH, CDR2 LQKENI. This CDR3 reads CASSPRAQENTEAFF. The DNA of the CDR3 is TGTGCCAGCTCACCACGTGCACAGGAAAACACTGAAGCTTTCTTT.

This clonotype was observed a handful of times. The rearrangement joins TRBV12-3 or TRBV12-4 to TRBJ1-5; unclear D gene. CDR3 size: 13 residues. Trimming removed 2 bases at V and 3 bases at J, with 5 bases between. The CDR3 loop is CASSLNLNQPQHF. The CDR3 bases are TGTGCCAGCAGTTTAAACCTCAATCAGCCCCAGCATTTT.